The clone carrying this T cell receptor beta chain was counted between two and nine times. Its antigen remains unidentified. The source of the sample is a study of human T cells and chemical hapten exposure. Whole-study context: Minor pooled library volume differences mainly drove per-sample TCR yield variation. The study's findings and limits: TCRs above 1 in 1000 frequency did not change with DPC sensitization.

The starting material, unfractionated whole blood, was used for total RNA extraction. Unique molecular identifiers were attached to individual cDNA molecules within the library. In the authors' workflow: Sample-level TCR yields exhibited a median of about 91,000, with a range of 23,224 to 690,600. TCRdb passed the reads through MiXCR, listing each CDR3 protein once. TCRdb, rather than the study authors, made the V and J calls. The sample holds about 3,100 distinct CDR3 sequences; approximately 45% are singletons and the top ten take approximately 11%. The TCR comes from a human donor who had alopecia or was a healthy volunteer (not recorded which). Some clones in this sample may be carry-over from other donors' samples. This table probably holds off-target reads from a library built for another chain. The source material was whole blood.

The CDR3 nucleotides are TGTGCCAGCTCGGGACAGCCGAACACCGGGGAGCTGTTTTTT. Protein sequence: CASSGQPNTGELFF. The rearrangement uses TRBV6-5 and TRBJ2-2, with TRBD1 matching 7 bases. This CDR3 has 14 residues. Trimming cost V 8 bases and J 0 bases; bases outside gene matches: 3. Germline V lookup: CDR1 MNHEY, CDR2 SVGAGI.